The 11 T cell receptor beta chains listed next were all sequenced from one sample in a study of cytomegalovirus exposure and HLA in healthy donors. Sequencing was performed with immunoSEQ multiplex PCR; in TCRdb, only in-frame clones are kept and a portion is missing. The table has 130,000 to 150,000 clones, roughly 90% seen once; the top ten hold less than 5.5%. The sequenced material came from PBMCs. These receptors were collected from a man younger than 30 in good health and CMV-seropositive.

V usage is TRBV5-6 and J usage is TRBJ1-5, with TRBD1 as a possible D gene (5 bases). This CDR3 has 13 amino acids. Per the germline V gene, CDR1 is SGHDT and CDR2 is YYEEEE. V was clipped by 2 bases and J by 7 bases, with 10 bases between them. CDR3 bases: TGTGCCAGCAGCTTTGGGGGGACGCAGCCCCAGCATTTT. This sequence encodes CASSFGGTQPQHF.

The CDR3 here is CATSRVRGLSGNTIYF. In nucleotides, the CDR3 is TGTGCCACCAGCAGAGTACGCGGGCTGTCTGGAAACACCATATATTTT. The chain carries TRBV15 and TRBJ1-3; D is unresolved. V was shortened by 1 base and J by 1 base, with 11 bases between the two germline ends. The germline CDR1 and CDR2 sequences are LNHNV and YYDKDF (reference sequence). The CDR3 extends over 16 amino acids.

This clone was observed a few times. This chain's CDR3 is CASSSLRRPGGELFF. The CDR3 DNA reads TGTGCCAGCAGTTCTCTCCGGCGACCGGGAGGCGAACTGTTTTTT. This sequence joins TRBV6-1 and TRBJ1-4; no clear D gene. Looked up from germline, CDR1 is MNHNS and CDR2 is SASEGT. V was clipped by 5 bases and J by 12 bases, with 22 bases between them. This CDR3 spans 15 amino acids.

The chain employs TRBV13 and TRBJ2-1; TRBD2 matches 11 bases. CDR1 and CDR2 from the germline V gene are PRHDT and FYEKMQ (reference sequence). CDR3 length: 16 amino acids. The V gene end was trimmed by 8 bases and the J gene end by 5 bases; junction bases not matched to a gene: 11. The CDR3 region has the DNA TGTGCCAGCTACCTAGCGGGAGGAGGGTTCGACAATGAGCAGTTCTTC. This gives the protein CASYLAGGGFDNEQFF.

The gene calls are TRBV19 and TRBJ1-1; D ambiguous. Deletions cut 3 bases from V and 3 bases from J, with 8 bases between. Germline V gene lookup returns CDR1 LNHDA and CDR2 SQIVND (reference sequence). The length of the CDR3 is 13 residues. CDR3 protein: CASSILRYTEAFF. The CDR3 DNA sequence: TGTGCCAGTAGTATTTTGAGGTACACTGAAGCTTTCTTT.

This clone was seen a handful of times. V gene TRBV14 combines with J gene TRBJ1-2, with a tentative D call TRBD1 (6 bases). The CDR3 length is 14 residues. V lost 2 bases and J lost 4, with 11 bases in between. Germline V gives CDR1 SGHDN, CDR2 FVKESK. The CDR3 nucleotides read TGTGCCAGCAGCCAATCTGGACAGAGCTATGGCTACACCTTC. This gives the protein CASSQSGQSYGYTF.

Details on this clone: Other nucleotide sequences from this sample produce the same CDR3. The rearrangement joins TRBV5-1 to TRBJ1-2; 8 bases map to TRBD1. V was clipped by 4 bases and J by 4 bases; unmatched bases: 6. The V gene's germline CDR1 is SGHRS and CDR2 YFSETQ. This CDR3 has 14 residues. The CDR3 here is CASSPGQGTYGYTF. The DNA of the CDR3 is TGCGCCAGCAGCCCCGGACAGGGAACCTATGGCTACACCTTC.

The chain uses TRBV18 and TRBJ2-3; D is unresolved. The CDR3 extends over 12 amino acids. Germline V gene lookup returns CDR1 KGHSH and CDR2 LQKENI. V was trimmed by 5 bases and J by 6 bases, leaving 9 bases between them. The CDR3 reads CASSGHRDTQYF. CDR3 DNA sequence: TGTGCCAGCTCAGGGCACCGGGATACGCAGTATTTT.

CDR3 nucleotide sequence: TGTGCCAGCAGTCCCGGGACAGGGTATGAAGCTTTCTTT. Its protein is CASSPGTGYEAFF. The V call is TRBV6-6, the J call TRBJ1-1; 9 bases agree with TRBD1. CDR3 length: 13 amino acids. The V gene end was trimmed by 5 bases and the J gene end by 7 bases; junction bases not matched to a gene: 5. CDR1 and CDR2 from the germline V gene are MNHNY and SVGAGI (reference sequence).

The chain is built from TRBV9 and TRBJ2-1; tentatively, D is TRBD1 (5 bases). Deletions cut 3 bases from V and 7 bases from J, with 14 bases between. The V gene's germline CDR1 is SGDLS and CDR2 YYNGEE. The CDR3 has 14 amino acids. The CDR3 DNA follows: TGTGCCAGCAGCGGGCAAAGTAAGGGGAATGAGCAGTTCTTC. Residues: CASSGQSKGNEQFF.

This sequence joins TRBV5-4 and TRBJ2-7; D is ambiguous. Trimming removed 0 bases at V and 6 bases at J, with 7 bases between. Germline V CDR1 and CDR2: SGHNT, YYREEE (reference sequence). CDR3 size: 12 residues. The CDR3 sequence is CASSLAGSEQYF. CDR3 nucleotide sequence: TGTGCCAGCAGCTTGGCCGGTAGCGAGCAGTACTTC.